One and the same sample provided the 9 T cell receptor beta chains below, sequenced in a study of blood T cell repertoires in COVID-19. Clones were sequenced by immunoSEQ multiplex PCR, and TCRdb holds only the in-frame ones, with some missing. The sample carries about 74,000 clones, roughly nine tenths recorded once. Sequences were obtained from peripheral blood. Receptor source: a man between 50 and 59 years old with acute or convalescent COVID-19.

The V gene is TRBV7-3, the J gene TRBJ2-5, with 9 bases fitting TRBD2. Trimming took 2 bases from V and 5 from J; bases not matched to a gene: 6. The germline V gene has CDR1 SGHTA and CDR2 FQGTGA. The CDR3 has 15 residues. This chain's CDR3 is CASSLGGGAFETQYF. CDR3 nucleotide sequence: TGTGCCAGCAGCTTAGGCGGGGGGGCATTTGAGACCCAGTACTTC.

This chain connects TRBV29-1 to TRBJ2-5; no definite D call. With 2 bases removed from V and 2 bases from J, the gap between germline ends came to 6 bases. Germline values: CDR1 SQVTM, CDR2 ANQGSEA. This CDR3 has 12 amino acids. The CDR3 DNA follows: TGCAGCGTTGAAACATCACAAGAGACCCAGTACTTC. As protein: CSVETSQETQYF.

This clone appeared a single time. The V gene is TRBV6-6, the J gene TRBJ2-3, with a weak D call TRBD1 (5 bases). The CDR3 contains 15 residues. V was shortened by 6 bases and J by 3 bases, with 16 bases between the two germline ends. Germline-derived CDR1 and CDR2 are MNHNY and SVGAGI (reference sequence). CDR3 amino acids: CASRWTLARTDTQYF. CDR3 DNA: TGTGCCAGCAGGTGGACATTAGCCAGGACAGATACGCAGTATTTT.

V is TRBV6-6 and J is TRBJ2-2; no reliable D call. Trimming pared 6 bases from V and 3 bases from J, leaving 8 bases between. From germline, CDR1 is MNHNY and CDR2 SVGAGI (reference sequence). The CDR3 has 13 residues. The CDR3 region is CASRIADTGELFF. CDR3 sequence (DNA): TGTGCCAGCAGGATTGCGGACACCGGGGAGCTGTTTTTT.

The rearrangement joins TRBV5-1 to TRBJ2-7, with TRBD1 matching 11 bases. Germline CDR1 reads SGHRS; CDR2 reads YFSETQ. The ends lost 0 bases at V and 2 bases at J; junction bases unmatched: 1. The CDR3 is 15 residues long. CDR3 loop: CASSLAGQGAYEQYF. The CDR3 DNA reads as TGCGCCAGCAGCTTGGCGGGACAGGGGGCCTACGAGCAGTACTTC.

V usage is TRBV11-2 and J usage is TRBJ1-4; D not resolved. Germline V gives CDR1 SGHAT, CDR2 FQNNGV. The V gene lost 3 bases and the J gene lost 3 bases, with 11 bases spanning the gap. The CDR3 runs to 15 residues. The CDR3: CASSLSRTPNEKLFF. CDR3 bases: TGTGCCAGCAGCTTGAGTCGAACTCCTAATGAAAAACTGTTTTTT.

This clone was observed a few times. The V gene is TRBV4-1, the J gene TRBJ2-3, with 8 bases fitting TRBD1. The trim removed 6 bases at V and 6 bases at J, leaving 17 bases unmatched. Germline V CDR1 and CDR2: MGHRA, YSYEKL. The CDR3 consists of 17 residues. In DNA, the CDR3 is TGCGCCAGCAGATCACCCTCAGGGGGCGCGTCTCGCGATACGCAGTATTTT. This encodes CASRSPSGGASRDTQYF.

The chain combines TRBV9 with TRBJ1-3; maybe TRBD1 (5 bases). Germline-derived CDR1 and CDR2 are SGDLS and YYNGEE. The CDR3 is 15 residues long. V was cut by 0 bases and J by 2 bases, with 9 bases left in between. The CDR3 protein is CASSVGVGAGNTIYF. The CDR3 DNA reads as TGTGCCAGCAGCGTAGGTGTAGGGGCTGGAAACACCATATATTTT.

The J gene is TRBJ2-1, the V gene TRBV25-1; TRBD1 matches at 7 bases. Germline-derived CDR1 and CDR2 are MGHDK and SYGVNS. The trim removed 3 bases at V and 5 bases at J, leaving 7 bases unmatched. The CDR3 has 15 residues. This CDR3 is CASSEATGPNNEQFF. CDR3 coding DNA: TGTGCCAGCAGTGAGGCGACAGGGCCTAACAATGAGCAGTTCTTC.